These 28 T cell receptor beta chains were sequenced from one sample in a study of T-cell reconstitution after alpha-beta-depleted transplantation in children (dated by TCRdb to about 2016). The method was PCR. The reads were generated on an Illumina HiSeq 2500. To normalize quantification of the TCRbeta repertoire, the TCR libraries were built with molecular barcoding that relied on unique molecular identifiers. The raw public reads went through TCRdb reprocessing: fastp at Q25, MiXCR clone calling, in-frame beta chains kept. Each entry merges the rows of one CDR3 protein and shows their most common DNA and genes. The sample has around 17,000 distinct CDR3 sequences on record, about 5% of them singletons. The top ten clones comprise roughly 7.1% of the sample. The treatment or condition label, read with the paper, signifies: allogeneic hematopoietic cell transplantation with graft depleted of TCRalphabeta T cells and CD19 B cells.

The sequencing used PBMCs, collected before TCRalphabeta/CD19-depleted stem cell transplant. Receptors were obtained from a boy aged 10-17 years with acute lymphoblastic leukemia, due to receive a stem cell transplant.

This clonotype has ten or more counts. The CDR3 sequence: CASSEGPKGSGNTIYF. CDR3 DNA: TGTGCCAGCAGTGAAGGCCCAAAGGGATCCGGAAACACCATATATTTT. The V gene is TRBV2, the J gene TRBJ1-3; D not resolved. This CDR3 is built from 16 residues. V shed 1 base and J shed 4 bases, with 14 bases lying between them. The germline CDR1 and CDR2 sequences are SNHLY and FYNNEI.

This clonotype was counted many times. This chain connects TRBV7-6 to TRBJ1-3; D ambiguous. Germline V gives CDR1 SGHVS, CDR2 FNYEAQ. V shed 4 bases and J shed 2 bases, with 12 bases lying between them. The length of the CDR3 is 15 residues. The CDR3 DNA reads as TGTGCCAGCAGCTCCCCCGGCCGAACTGGAAACACCATATATTTT. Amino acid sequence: CASSSPGRTGNTIYF.

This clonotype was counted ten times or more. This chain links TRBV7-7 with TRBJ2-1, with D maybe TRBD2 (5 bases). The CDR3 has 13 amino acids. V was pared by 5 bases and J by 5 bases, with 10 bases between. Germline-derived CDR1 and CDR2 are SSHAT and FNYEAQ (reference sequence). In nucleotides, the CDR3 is TGTGCCAGCAGCCTGAGCGGAAACAATGAGCAGTTCTTC. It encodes CASSLSGNNEQFF.

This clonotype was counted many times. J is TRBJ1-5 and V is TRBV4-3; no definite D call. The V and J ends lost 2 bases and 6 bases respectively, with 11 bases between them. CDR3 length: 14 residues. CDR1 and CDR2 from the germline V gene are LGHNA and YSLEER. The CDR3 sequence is CASSQWAGSQPQHF. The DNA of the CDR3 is TGCGCCAGCAGCCAATGGGCGGGTAGTCAGCCCCAGCATTTT.

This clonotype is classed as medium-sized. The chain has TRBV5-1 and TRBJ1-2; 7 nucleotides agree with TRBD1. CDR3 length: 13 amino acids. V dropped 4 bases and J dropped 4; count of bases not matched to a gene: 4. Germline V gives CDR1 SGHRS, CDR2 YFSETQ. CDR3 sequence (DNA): TGCGCCAGCAGCCCGGGACAGAGCTATGGCTACACCTTC. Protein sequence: CASSPGQSYGYTF.

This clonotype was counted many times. The CDR3 DNA is TGTGCCACCAGCAGAGGCCTGCCGGGCTCCTACGAGCAGTACTTC. Translating gives CATSRGLPGSYEQYF. The chain uses TRBV15 and TRBJ2-7; D not certain. Trimming shortened V by 1 base and J by 0 bases, and 10 bases separated the two germline ends. Germline V gives CDR1 LNHNV, CDR2 YYDKDF (reference sequence). The CDR3 length is 15 residues.

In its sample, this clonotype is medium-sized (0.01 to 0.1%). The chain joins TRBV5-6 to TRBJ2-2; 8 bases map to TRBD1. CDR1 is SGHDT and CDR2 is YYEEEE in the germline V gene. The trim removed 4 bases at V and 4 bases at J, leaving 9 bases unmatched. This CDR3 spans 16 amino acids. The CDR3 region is CASSPGYDRGTGELFF. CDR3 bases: TGTGCCAGCAGCCCCGGCTACGACAGGGGCACCGGGGAGCTGTTTTTT. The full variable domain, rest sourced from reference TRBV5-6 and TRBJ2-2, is DAGVTQSPTHLIKTRGQQVTLRCSPKSGHDTVSWYQQALGQGPQFIFQYYEEEERQRGNFPDRFSGHQFPNYSSELNVNALLLGDSALYLCASSPGYDRGTGELFFGEGSRLTVL.

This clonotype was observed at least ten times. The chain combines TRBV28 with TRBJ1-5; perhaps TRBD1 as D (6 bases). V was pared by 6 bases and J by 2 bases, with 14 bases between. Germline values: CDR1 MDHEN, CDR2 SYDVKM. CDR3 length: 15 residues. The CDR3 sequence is CASSRYRVRNQPQHF. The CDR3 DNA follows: TGTGCCAGCAGCCGATACAGGGTTCGCAATCAGCCCCAGCATTTT.

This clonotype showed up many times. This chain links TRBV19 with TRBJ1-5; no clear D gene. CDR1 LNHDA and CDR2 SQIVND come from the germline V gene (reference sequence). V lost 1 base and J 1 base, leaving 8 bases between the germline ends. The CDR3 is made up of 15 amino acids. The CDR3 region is CASSIVDQSNQPQHF. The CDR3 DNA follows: TGTGCCAGTAGTATAGTCGACCAAAGCAATCAGCCCCAGCATTTT.

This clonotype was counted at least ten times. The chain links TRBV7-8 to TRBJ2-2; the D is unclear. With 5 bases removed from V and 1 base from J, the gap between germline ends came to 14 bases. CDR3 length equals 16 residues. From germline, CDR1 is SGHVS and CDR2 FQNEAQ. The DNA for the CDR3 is TGTGCCAGCAGCCCCCAGGCGCGGATGAACACCGGGGAGCTGTTTTTT. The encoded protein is CASSPQARMNTGELFF.

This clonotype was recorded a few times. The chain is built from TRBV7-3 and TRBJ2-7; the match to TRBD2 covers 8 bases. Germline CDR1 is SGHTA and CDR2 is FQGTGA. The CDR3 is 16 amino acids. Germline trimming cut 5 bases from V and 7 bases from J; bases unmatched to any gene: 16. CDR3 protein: CASSPSGASGRREQYF. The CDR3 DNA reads TGTGCCAGCAGCCCTTCAGGGGCTAGCGGGCGACGGGAGCAGTACTTC.

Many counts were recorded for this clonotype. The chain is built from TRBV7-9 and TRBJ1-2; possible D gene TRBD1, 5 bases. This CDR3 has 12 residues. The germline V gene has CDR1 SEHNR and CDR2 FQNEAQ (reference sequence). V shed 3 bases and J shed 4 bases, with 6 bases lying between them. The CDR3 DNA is TGTGCCAGCAGCTTGAGGGGCTATGGCTACACCTTC. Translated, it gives CASSLRGYGYTF.

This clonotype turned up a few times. The chain's CDR3 is CASSPGYSYNSPLHF. The CDR3 DNA reads TGTGCCAGCAGTCCAGGGTACTCCTATAATTCACCCCTCCACTTT. The rearrangement uses TRBV2 and TRBJ1-6; maybe TRBD1 (5 bases). The V gene's germline CDR1 is SNHLY and CDR2 FYNNEI. V was clipped by 5 bases and J by 0 bases, with 8 bases between them. This CDR3 contains 15 residues.

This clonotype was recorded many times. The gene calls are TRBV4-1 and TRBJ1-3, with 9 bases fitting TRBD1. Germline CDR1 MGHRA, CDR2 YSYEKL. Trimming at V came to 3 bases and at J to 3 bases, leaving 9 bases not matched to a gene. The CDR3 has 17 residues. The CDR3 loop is CASSQEQGADYGNTIYF. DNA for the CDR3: TGCGCCAGCAGCCAGGAACAGGGGGCCGATTATGGAAACACCATATATTTT.

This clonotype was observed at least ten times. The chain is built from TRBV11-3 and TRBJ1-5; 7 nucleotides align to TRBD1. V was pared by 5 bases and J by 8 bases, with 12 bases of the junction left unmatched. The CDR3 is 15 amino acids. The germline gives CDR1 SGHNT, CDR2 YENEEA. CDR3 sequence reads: CASSDRDRPAKPQHF. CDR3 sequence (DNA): TGTGCCAGCAGCGACCGGGACAGACCTGCTAAGCCCCAGCATTTT.

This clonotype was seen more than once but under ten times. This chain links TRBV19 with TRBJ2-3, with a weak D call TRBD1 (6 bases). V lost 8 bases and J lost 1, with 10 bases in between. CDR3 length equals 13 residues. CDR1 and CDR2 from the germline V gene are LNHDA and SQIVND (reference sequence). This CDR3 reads CASHPGGTDTQYF. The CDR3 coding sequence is TGTGCCAGTCATCCAGGGGGCACAGATACGCAGTATTTT.

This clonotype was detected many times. CDR3 protein: CASSSRVGGGNTIYF. The CDR3 DNA sequence: TGTGCCAGCAGCTCCAGGGTCGGGGGTGGAAACACCATATATTTT. The rearrangement uses TRBV7-2 and TRBJ1-3, with D maybe TRBD1 (5 bases). V shed 4 bases and J shed 3 bases, with 13 bases lying between them. The CDR3 consists of 15 residues. Germline V gene data show CDR1 as SGHTA and CDR2 as FQGNSA.

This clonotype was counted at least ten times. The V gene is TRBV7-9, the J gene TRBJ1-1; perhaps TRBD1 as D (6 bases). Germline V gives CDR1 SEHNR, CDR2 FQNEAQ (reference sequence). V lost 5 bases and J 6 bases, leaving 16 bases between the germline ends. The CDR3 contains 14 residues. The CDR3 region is CASSLVGGPAEAFF. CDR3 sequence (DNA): TGTGCCAGCAGCCTTGTAGGGGGGCCGGCTGAAGCTTTCTTT. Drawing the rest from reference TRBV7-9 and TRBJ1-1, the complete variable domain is DTGVSQNPRHKITKRGQNVTFRCDPISEHNRLYWYRQTLGQGPEFLTYFQNEAQLEKSRLLSDRFSAERPKGSFSTLEIQRTEQGDSAMYLCASSLVGGPAEAFFGQGTRLTVV.

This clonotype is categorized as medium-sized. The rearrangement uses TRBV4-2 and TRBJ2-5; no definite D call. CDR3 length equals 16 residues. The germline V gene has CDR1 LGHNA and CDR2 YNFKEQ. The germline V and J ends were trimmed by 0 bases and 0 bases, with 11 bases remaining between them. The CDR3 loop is CASSQDAHWNQETQYF. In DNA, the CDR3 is TGTGCCAGCAGCCAAGATGCCCATTGGAACCAAGAGACCCAGTACTTC.

In DNA, the CDR3 is TGTGCCATCGGCTCTGGGCCCTACGAGCAGTACTTC. Residues: CAIGSGPYEQYF. The genes are TRBV5-5 and TRBJ2-7; D is ambiguous. CDR3 size: 12 residues. Germline V gene sequence: CDR1 SGHKS, CDR2 YYEKEE (reference sequence). The V end lost 9 bases, the J end lost 2 bases, and 12 bases lay between the germline ends.

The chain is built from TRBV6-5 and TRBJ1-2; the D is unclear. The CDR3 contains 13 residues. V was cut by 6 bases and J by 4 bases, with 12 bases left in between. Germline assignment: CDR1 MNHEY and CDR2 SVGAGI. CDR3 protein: CASRAESSYGYTF. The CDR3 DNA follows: TGTGCCAGCAGAGCTGAATCTTCCTATGGCTACACCTTC.

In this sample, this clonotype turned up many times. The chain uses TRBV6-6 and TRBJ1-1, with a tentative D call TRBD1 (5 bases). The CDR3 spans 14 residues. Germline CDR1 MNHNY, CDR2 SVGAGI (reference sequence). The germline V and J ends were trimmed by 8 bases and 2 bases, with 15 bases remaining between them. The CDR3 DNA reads TGTGCCAGCGACAGTTACTCGTTCAACACTGAAGCTTTCTTT. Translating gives CASDSYSFNTEAFF.

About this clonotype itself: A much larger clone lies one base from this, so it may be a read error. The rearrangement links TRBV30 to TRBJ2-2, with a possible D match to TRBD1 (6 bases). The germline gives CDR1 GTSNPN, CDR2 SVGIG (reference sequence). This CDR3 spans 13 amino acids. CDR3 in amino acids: CAWSVQGIGELLF. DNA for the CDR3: TGTGCCTGGAGCGTACAGGGTATCGGGGAGCTGCTTTTT.

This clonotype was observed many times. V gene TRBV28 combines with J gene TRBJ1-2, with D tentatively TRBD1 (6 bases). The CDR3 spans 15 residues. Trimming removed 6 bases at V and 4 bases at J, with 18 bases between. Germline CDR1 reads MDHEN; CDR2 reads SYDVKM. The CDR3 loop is CASSLQGLLGYGYTF. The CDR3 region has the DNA TGTGCCAGCAGCCTACAGGGTTTATTAGGCTATGGCTACACCTTC.

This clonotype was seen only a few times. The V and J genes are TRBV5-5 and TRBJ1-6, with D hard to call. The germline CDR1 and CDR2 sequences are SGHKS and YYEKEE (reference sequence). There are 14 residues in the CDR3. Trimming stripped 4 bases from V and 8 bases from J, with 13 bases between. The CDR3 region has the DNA TGTGCCAGCAGCCCCTTGGACGGGTATTCACCCCTCCACTTT. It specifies CASSPLDGYSPLHF.

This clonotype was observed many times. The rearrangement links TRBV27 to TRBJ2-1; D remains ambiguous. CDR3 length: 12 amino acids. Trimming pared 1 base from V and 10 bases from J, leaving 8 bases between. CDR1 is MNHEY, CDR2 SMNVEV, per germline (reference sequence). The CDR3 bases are TGTGCCAGCAGTTTATTAGGCCAAGAGCAGTTCTTC. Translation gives CASSLLGQEQFF.

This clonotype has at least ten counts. The CDR3 DNA reads TGCAGTGCTAGCAATGTCATTACCTACGAGCAGTACTTC. Translation gives CSASNVITYEQYF. The rearrangement uses TRBV20-1 and TRBJ2-7; no firm D call. CDR1 and CDR2 (germline): DFQATT, SNEGSKA (reference sequence). V was clipped by 3 bases and J by 2 bases, with 11 bases between them. The CDR3 is made up of 13 amino acids.

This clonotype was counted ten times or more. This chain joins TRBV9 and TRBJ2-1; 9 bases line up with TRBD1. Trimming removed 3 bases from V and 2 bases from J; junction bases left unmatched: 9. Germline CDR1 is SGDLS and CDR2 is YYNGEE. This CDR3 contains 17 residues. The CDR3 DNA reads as TGTGCCAGCAGCGAACGACAGGGGGAAGGGCCCTACAATGAGCAGTTCTTC. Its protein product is CASSERQGEGPYNEQFF.